Listed below are T cell receptor beta chains from one sample, sequenced in a study of blood T cell repertoires in COVID-19. TCRdb keeps only in-frame clones here, not all; method: immunoSEQ multiplex PCR. The sample records some 80,000 clones, 86% being singletons. Source material: peripheral blood. The receptors shown here come from a man aged 45 to 65 with active or convalescent COVID-19. Both conserved end residues are part of each CDR3. Each record gives: V gene, clone size, D gene, J gene, CDR3 protein, CDR3 DNA. The D gene is left open where the match is weak. Some rows mark clone size as missing; the rest say once, few, many or name a class of expanded clone.

v_gene: TRBV24-1
abundance: once
d_gene: .
j_gene: TRBJ2-7
CDR3aa: CATSGGANYEQYF
CDR3nt: TGTGCCACCAGTGGCGGGGCTAATTACGAGCAGTACTTC

v_gene: TRBV28
abundance: .
d_gene: TRBD2
j_gene: TRBJ2-1
CDR3aa: CASSLSGRGYNEQFF
CDR3nt: TGTGCCAGCAGCCTCAGCGGGAGGGGTTACAATGAGCAGTTCTTC

v_gene: TRBV28
abundance: .
d_gene: .
j_gene: TRBJ2-2
CDR3aa: CASSWDSGTGELFF
CDR3nt: TGTGCCAGCAGTTGGGATAGCGGCACCGGGGAGCTGTTTTTT

v_gene: TRBV11-3
abundance: .
d_gene: TRBD1
j_gene: TRBJ2-3
CDR3aa: CASSNPGTGGTDTQYF
CDR3nt: TGTGCCAGCAGTAATCCCGGGACAGGGGGCACAGATACGCAGTATTTT

v_gene: TRBV5-1
abundance: .
d_gene: .
j_gene: TRBJ2-1
CDR3aa: CASSLAVSSINEQFF
CDR3nt: TGCGCCAGCAGCTTGGCCGTTAGCTCAATTAATGAGCAGTTCTTC

v_gene: TRBV3-1/TRBV3-2
abundance: .
d_gene: .
j_gene: TRBJ1-2
CDR3aa: CASSPGQSIAYGYTF
CDR3nt: TGTGCCAGCAGCCCCGGACAGTCGATCGCCTATGGCTACACCTTC

v_gene: TRBV18
abundance: .
d_gene: TRBD1
j_gene: TRBJ2-7
CDR3aa: CASSQGQGGTSYEQYF
CDR3nt: TGTGCCAGCTCTCAGGGACAGGGAGGGACCTCCTACGAGCAGTACTTC

v_gene: TRBV3-1/TRBV3-2
abundance: .
d_gene: .
j_gene: TRBJ1-4
CDR3aa: CASSQARQSNEKLFF
CDR3nt: TGTGCCAGCAGCCAAGCGCGGCAGAGTAATGAAAAACTGTTTTTT

v_gene: TRBV24-1
abundance: once
d_gene: TRBD1
j_gene: TRBJ1-2
CDR3aa: CATSDSRQGSLGYTF
CDR3nt: TGTGCCACCAGTGATAGCCGACAGGGCTCCCTTGGCTACACCTTC

v_gene: TRBV6-5
abundance: .
d_gene: TRBD1
j_gene: TRBJ1-2
CDR3aa: CASSYSRDRGYGYTF
CDR3nt: TGTGCCAGCAGTTACTCACGGGACAGGGGCTATGGCTACACCTTC

v_gene: TRBV28
abundance: .
d_gene: TRBD1
j_gene: TRBJ1-4
CDR3aa: CASSPTRTGSDEKLFF
CDR3nt: TGTGCCAGCAGTCCAACCCGGACAGGGTCCGATGAAAAACTGTTTTTT

v_gene: TRBV7-9
abundance: .
d_gene: TRBD2
j_gene: TRBJ2-7
CDR3aa: CASSLAGTSSPLSYEQYF
CDR3nt: TGTGCCAGCAGCTTAGCAGGGACTAGCTCTCCCTTAAGCTACGAGCAGTACTTC

v_gene: TRBV12-3/TRBV12-4
abundance: .
d_gene: .
j_gene: TRBJ1-5
CDR3aa: CASSLSDQPQHF
CDR3nt: TGTGCCAGCAGTTTATCCGATCAGCCCCAGCATTTT

v_gene: TRBV5-1
abundance: .
d_gene: TRBD1
j_gene: TRBJ1-2
CDR3aa: CASSADRADGYTF
CDR3nt: TGCGCCAGCAGCGCGGACAGGGCCGATGGCTACACCTTC

v_gene: TRBV2
abundance: .
d_gene: .
j_gene: TRBJ1-3
CDR3aa: CASSEAPGGLSGNTIYF
CDR3nt: TGTGCCAGCAGTGAAGCGCCGGGGGGCCTCTCTGGAAACACCATATATTTT

v_gene: TRBV6-2/TRBV6-3
abundance: .
d_gene: .
j_gene: TRBJ1-2
CDR3aa: CASSLPTAPYGYTF
CDR3nt: TGTGCCAGCAGTCTACCGACAGCCCCCTATGGCTACACCTTC

v_gene: TRBV7-9
abundance: .
d_gene: TRBD1
j_gene: TRBJ1-2
CDR3aa: CASSGQGTISNYGYTF
CDR3nt: TGTGCCAGCAGCGGACAGGGAACGATTTCGAACTATGGCTACACCTTC

v_gene: TRBV11-2
abundance: .
d_gene: .
j_gene: TRBJ2-2
CDR3aa: CASSLRQAENTGELFF
CDR3nt: TGTGCCAGCAGCCTAAGACAGGCAGAGAACACCGGGGAGCTGTTTTTT

v_gene: TRBV25-1
abundance: .
d_gene: TRBD1
j_gene: TRBJ1-4
CDR3aa: CASRSSGGEKLFF
CDR3nt: TGTGCCAGCAGGTCGTCAGGGGGTGAAAAACTGTTTTTT

v_gene: TRBV19
abundance: .
d_gene: TRBD1
j_gene: TRBJ2-4
CDR3aa: CASRDRAQAKNIQYF
CDR3nt: TGTGCCAGTAGGGACAGGGCCCAAGCCAAAAACATTCAGTACTTC

v_gene: TRBV6-5
abundance: .
d_gene: TRBD1
j_gene: TRBJ1-2
CDR3aa: CASTRDRVGYTF
CDR3nt: TGTGCCAGCACCCGGGACAGGGTAGGCTACACCTTC